This TCR beta chain is from a study of shared clonotypes between healthy human individuals (dated by TCRdb to about 2020). Some background on the complete study: Three men and a couple of women, aged 18 to 49 years, made up the cohort. For each donor, CD4 naive and CD4 memory were each given three plates, CD8 naive was given two plates, and CD8 memory was given one plate. Different laboratories and diverse techniques were used to prepare libraries and sequence TCR repertoires, to increase sequencing depth and limit assay-specific biases. To estimate repertoire size and how much clonotype sharing occurs between individuals, the study deeply sequenced the blood TCR repertoires of five healthy adults. Each donor's leukapheresis produced roughly between roughly 0.85 and 9.5 billion PBMCs. Broader findings and caveats from the paper: Sampling was limited to blood, and TCR repertoires in tissue likely differ from TCR repertoires in blood. Rarefaction of sorted-subset datasets indicated incomplete sequencing despite the large sequencing depth. Because the study included only a small number of donors, the genetic and exposure-history diversity represented was limited. Sharing across a handful of donors was observed for about 5% of naive CD4, about 3.2% of naive CD8, 2% to 2.5% of memory CD4, and approximately 0.41% of memory CD8 clonotypes. Based on pairwise subsampling, the degree of clonotype sharing among donors was expected to be affected by sequencing depth. Larger estimated clonotype richness was generally found for naive subsets than for memory subsets. Higher generation probabilities were observed for clonotypes shared by all four sorted-subset donors than for non-shared clonotypes.

Using the deep immunoSEQ assay, multiplex PCR amplified TCR CDR3 regions from genomic DNA. Extracted genomic DNA from each cell subset was distributed evenly across all wells of several immunoSEQ 96-well plates, and each plate was treated as a replicate. Each replicate PCR for sorted subsets received approximately 200 ng genomic DNA, equal to roughly 33,000 T cell genomes. Purified libraries were quantified with a Qubit 3.0 fluorometer, sized on a Bioanalyzer 2100, and re-quantified with the KAPA Library Quantification kit. A separate single-read 150-cycle Illumina NextSeq 550 flow cell was used to sequence each immunoSEQ 96-well plate. As for how the authors treated the data: Because the immunoSEQ output included only junctional sequences and no quality scores, the filtering could not be the same as the filtering used for full-length reads. To assign V/J genes and CDR3, sequences were annotated using PyIR, a Python wrapper for IgBLAST v1.9, with IMGT germline references. Any read was removed if the V/J assignment was weak (E-value above 1e-6), the CDR3 was missing, or the read contained stop codons, out-of-frame junctions, or ambiguous translated residues. V3J clonotypes were defined as sequences sharing the same inferred V gene, J gene, and CDR3 amino acid sequence. The percentage overlap between two repertoires was calculated by dividing the number of shared unique clonotypes by the size of the smaller repertoire. RTK rarefaction, the Chao1 estimator, and Recon v2.1 estimates of unobserved clonotypes were used to assess repertoire richness. For all TCRbeta clonotypes obtained by the gDNA method from a few donors, generation probabilities were computed with OLGA. TCRdb obtained this table from immuneACCESS and retained in-frame rearrangements with V and J assigned. These tables miss some clones; where compared with another copy, unresolved V genes account for less than half of the shortfall, and the remainder is unexplained. That table supplies the V and J calls and clone size; D and trimming were determined from the DNA. The sample table records approximately 1.1 million clones; around 78% of these occur just once. The ten top clones hold around 0.47% of the sample.

Trimming takes 3 bases off V and 5 bases off J; junction bases not matched to a gene: 12. The CDR3, cysteine through phenylalanine, is 17 amino acids long. Of all the DNA, just the CDR3 is kept, 51 bases in frame from base 1. The germline V gene (reference sequence) yields MNHEY for CDR1 and SMNVEV for CDR2. This clone was seen only a few times. Its antigen is still unknown. Base qualities were left out, and no much larger clone turns up one base away. Healthy HIV-negative adults with no recently reported acute infections or vaccinations were included as donors. Only Caucasian adults living in Nashville, Tennessee, USA were represented among the donors. CD4+ T cells were enriched by magnetic negative selection; naive cells were then positively selected on CD45RA, and the negative fraction formed the memory subset. Blood was obtained by leukapheresis, after which PBMCs were separated by Ficoll-Histopaque density gradient centrifugation and cryopreserved in liquid nitrogen vapor phase. Analytical flow cytometry was used to check the purity and quantity of each magnetically sorted T cell population. Genomic DNA was isolated from each sorted fraction and quantified by UV absorbance on a Nanodrop 2000c.

Sequenced input: memory CD4+ T cells from PBMCs. Interpreted using the paper, the cell subset or site label stands for: CD45RA-negative fraction. This receptor chain uses TRBV27 and TRBJ2-2; a stretch of 7 junction bases matches TRBD2. This TCR was recovered from a young man in good health. Some clones in this sample may be carry-over from other donors' samples. The CDR3 reads CASSFTPGGRVTGELFF. The nucleotide sequence reads TGTGCCAGCAGTTTCACCCCCGGCGGGAGAGTAACCGGGGAGCTGTTTTTT.